This T cell receptor beta chain was captured in a study of brain T cells in children with intractable seizures. The assay was immunoSEQ multiplex PCR, and TCRdb's table has in-frame clones only and misses some. The table lists 100,000 to 120,000 clones, under 95% of them singletons. This CDR3 region has 15 residues. Trimming removed 3 bases from V and 2 bases from J; junction bases left unmatched: 2. Per germline, CDR1 MDHEN and CDR2 SYDVKM. The J gene is TRBJ2-4, the V gene TRBV28; TRBD2 agrees at 9 bases. The sequencing used peripheral blood, collected at surgery. This sequence was found in a boy younger than two with hemimegalencephaly and intractable seizures. DNA for the CDR3: TGTGCCAGCAGTTTTAGCGGGAGCCCCAAAAACATTCAGTACTTC. Its translation: CASSFSGSPKNIQYF.